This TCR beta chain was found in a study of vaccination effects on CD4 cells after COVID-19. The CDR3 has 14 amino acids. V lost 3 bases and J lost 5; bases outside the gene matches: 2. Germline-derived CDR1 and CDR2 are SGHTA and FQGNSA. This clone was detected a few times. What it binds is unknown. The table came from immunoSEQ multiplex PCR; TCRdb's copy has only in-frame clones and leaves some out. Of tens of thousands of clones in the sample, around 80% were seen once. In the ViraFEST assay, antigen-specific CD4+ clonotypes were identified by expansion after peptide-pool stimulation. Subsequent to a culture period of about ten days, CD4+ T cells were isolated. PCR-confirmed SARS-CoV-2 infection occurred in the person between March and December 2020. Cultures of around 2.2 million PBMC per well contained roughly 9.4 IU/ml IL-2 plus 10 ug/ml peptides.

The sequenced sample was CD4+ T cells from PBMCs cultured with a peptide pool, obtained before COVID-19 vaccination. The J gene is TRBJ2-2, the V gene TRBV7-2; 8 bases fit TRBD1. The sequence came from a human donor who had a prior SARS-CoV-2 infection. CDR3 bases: TGTGCCAGCAGCTTCCGACAGGGGACCGGGGAGCTGTTTTTT. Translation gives CASSFRQGTGELFF.